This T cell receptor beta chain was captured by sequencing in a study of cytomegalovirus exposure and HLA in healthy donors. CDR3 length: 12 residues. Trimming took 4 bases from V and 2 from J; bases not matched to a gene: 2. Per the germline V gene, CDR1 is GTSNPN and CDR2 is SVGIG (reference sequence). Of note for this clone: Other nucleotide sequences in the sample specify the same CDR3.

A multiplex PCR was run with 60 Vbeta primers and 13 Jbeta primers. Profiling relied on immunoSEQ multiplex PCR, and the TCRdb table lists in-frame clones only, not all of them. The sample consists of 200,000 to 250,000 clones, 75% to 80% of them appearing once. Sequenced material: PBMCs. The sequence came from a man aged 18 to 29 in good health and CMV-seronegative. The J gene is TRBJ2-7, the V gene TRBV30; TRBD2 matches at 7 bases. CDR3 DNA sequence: TGTGCCTGGACTAGCGGTACCTACGAGCAGTACTTC. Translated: CAWTSGTYEQYF.